The 25 T cell receptor beta chains reported below all come from one sample, sequenced in a study of Ad26.COV2.S vaccination and SARS-CoV-2 variants. TCRdb's table, derived via immunoSEQ multiplex PCR, lists solely in-frame clones and lacks some. Altogether about 350,000 clones are present, about 85% being singletons, with the ten largest covering about 3.3%. The treatment here: around 19 received Ad26.COV2.S at low or high dose, single or two shots; roughly 5 received placebo; per-sample allocation not given. The study sampled participants on day 63 after the first vaccine or placebo injection. Material: peripheral blood, obtained in a trial of Ad26.COV2.S vaccine versus placebo. The source is a person between 18 and 65 years old who received the Ad26.COV2.S COVID-19 vaccine or a placebo.

This clone was seen a handful of times. The chain joins TRBV11-2 to TRBJ2-1; 10 bases match TRBD2. The junction had 9 bases not matched to a gene; V was cut back by 3 bases and J by 7 bases. The CDR3 extends over 16 amino acids. In germline, CDR1 is SGHAT, CDR2 FQNNGV. The CDR3 region is CASSLEVAGGRNEQFF. CDR3 coding DNA: TGTGCCAGCAGCTTGGAGGTAGCGGGAGGCAGGAATGAGCAGTTCTTC. The whole variable domain, filled in from reference TRBV11-2 and TRBJ2-1, reads EAGVAQSPRYKIIEKRQSVAFWCNPISGHATLYWYQQILGQGPKLLIQFQNNGVVDDSQLPKDRFSAERLKGVDSTLKIQPAKLEDSAVYLCASSLEVAGGRNEQFFGPGTRLTVL.

The CDR3 spells CASNSGGSTDTQYF. The CDR3 DNA is TGCGCCAGCAATTCTGGGGGGAGCACAGATACGCAGTATTTT. The chain is built from TRBV5-1 and TRBJ2-3; the D gene is possibly TRBD2 (6 bases). The CDR3 extends over 14 amino acids. The V gene's germline CDR1 is SGHRS and CDR2 YFSETQ. Trimming took off 6 bases at V and 0 bases at J, with 11 bases between the two ends.

The chain carries TRBV5-1 and TRBJ2-7, with D possibly being TRBD1 (5 bases). Deletions cut 0 bases from V and 1 base from J, with 11 bases between. The CDR3 is made up of 15 amino acids. The germline V gene encodes CDR1 SGHRS and CDR2 YFSETQ. DNA for the CDR3: TGCGCCAGCAGCTTGGTCGACAGAGAGTCCTACGAGCAGTACTTC. Encoded protein: CASSLVDRESYEQYF.

This chain uses TRBV9 with TRBJ2-1; the D is unclear. The CDR3 runs 15 residues. CDR1 and CDR2 from the germline V gene are SGDLS and YYNGEE. V dropped 0 bases and J dropped 0 bases, with 7 bases sitting between them. In DNA, the CDR3 is TGTGCCAGCAGCGTAGGTCAGAGCTCCTACAATGAGCAGTTCTTC. Protein product: CASSVGQSSYNEQFF.

The chain joins TRBV5-5 to TRBJ1-5, with a tentative D call TRBD1 (5 bases). The CDR3 has 15 amino acids. CDR1 is SGHKS and CDR2 is YYEKEE in the germline V gene (reference sequence). V was cut by 0 bases and J by 9 bases, with 16 bases left in between. CDR3 protein: CASSLDGGPLGPQHF. The CDR3 region has the DNA TGTGCCAGCAGCTTGGATGGGGGACCCTTGGGGCCCCAGCATTTT. The full variable domain, in which reference TRBV5-5 and TRBJ1-5 provide the parts outside the CDR3, is DAGVTQSPTHLIKTRGQQVTLRCSPISGHKSVSWYQQVLGQGPQFIFQYYEKEERGRGNFPDRFSARQFPNYSSELNVNALLLGDSALYLCASSLDGGPLGPQHFGDGTRLSIL.

The V gene is TRBV6-5, the J gene TRBJ2-1; maybe TRBD2 (6 bases). The CDR3 spans 15 residues. The ends were cut back, 6 bases at V and 7 bases at J, with 19 bases in the middle. Germline V CDR1 and CDR2: MNHEY, SVGAGI. The CDR3 here is CASSRRQGRGNEQFF. CDR3 DNA sequence: TGTGCCAGCAGCCGGCGCCAAGGCCGGGGGAATGAGCAGTTCTTC.

V gene TRBV6-5 combines with J gene TRBJ2-7; 7 bases line up with TRBD1. The germline V gene encodes CDR1 MNHEY and CDR2 SVGAGI. The CDR3 length is 14 residues. After removal of 6 bases from V and 1 base from J, the junction contained 6 bases not matched to a gene. The CDR3 is CASSRQGISYEQYF. In DNA, the CDR3 is TGTGCCAGCAGCCGACAGGGTATATCCTACGAGCAGTACTTC.

In nucleotides, the CDR3 is TGTGCCAGCAGCACCCGACAGGGGGCGATAATGGAGACCCAGTACTTC. Encoded protein: CASSTRQGAIMETQYF. The V call is TRBV7-9, the J call TRBJ2-5; the match to TRBD1 covers 10 bases. Germline V gene sequence: CDR1 SEHNR, CDR2 FQNEAQ (reference sequence). The CDR3 runs 16 residues. V lost 5 bases and J lost 5; bases outside the gene matches: 11.

This chain joins TRBV5-8 and TRBJ1-5; D uncertain. The V gene's germline CDR1 is SGHTS and CDR2 YDEGEE. V lost 7 bases to trimming and J lost 6 bases, with 17 bases between them. The CDR3 is 14 amino acids. CDR3 sequence reads: CASVPGKRTQPQHF. The CDR3 nucleotides read TGTGCCAGCGTGCCGGGGAAAAGGACTCAGCCCCAGCATTTT. The complete variable domain, with remaining parts taken from reference TRBV5-8 and TRBJ1-5, reads EAGVTQSPTHLIKTRGQQATLRCSPISGHTSVYWYQQALGLGLQFLLWYDEGEERNRGNFPPRFSGRQFPNYSSELNVNALELEDSALYLCASVPGKRTQPQHFGDGTRLSIL.

V is TRBV27 and J is TRBJ1-5; D is unclear. This CDR3 has 17 residues. With 0 bases removed from V and 4 bases from J, the gap between germline ends came to 16 bases. CDR1 and CDR2 from the germline V gene are MNHEY and SMNVEV (reference sequence). The CDR3 loop reads CASSLSQQTVLNQPQHF. DNA of the CDR3: TGTGCCAGCAGTTTATCCCAGCAGACCGTCCTTAATCAGCCCCAGCATTTT.

J is TRBJ1-2 and V is TRBV7-2, with D perhaps matching TRBD1 (5 bases). Germline CDR1 is SGHTA and CDR2 is FQGNSA. The CDR3 is 13 residues long. Trimming cost V 5 bases and J 8 bases, with 15 bases left between them. The CDR3 bases are TGTGCCAGCAGCGCCGGGGCTCGCCGGGGCTACACCTTC. Protein sequence: CASSAGARRGYTF.

The chain recombines TRBV10-3 with TRBJ1-1, with 9 bases lining up with TRBD1. Per germline, CDR1 ENHRY and CDR2 SYGVKD. The CDR3 has 15 residues. Trimming took 6 bases from V and 1 from J; bases not matched to a gene: 6. CDR3 loop: CAIRTQGAGNTEAFF. The CDR3 DNA reads as TGTGCCATCAGGACACAGGGGGCGGGGAACACTGAAGCTTTCTTT.

The chain links TRBV2 to TRBJ2-1; TRBD1 aligns across 12 bases. The CDR3 extends over 14 amino acids. Trimming at V came to 5 bases and at J to 8 bases, leaving 4 bases not matched to a gene. CDR1 and CDR2 (germline): SNHLY, FYNNEI. DNA of the CDR3: TGTGCCAGCAGTTCGGGACAGGGGGCCCATGAGCAGTTCTTC. Protein product: CASSSGQGAHEQFF.

The V gene is TRBV6-5, the J gene TRBJ2-1; TRBD2 aligns across 8 bases. With 4 bases clipped from V and 5 bases from J, the junction kept 1 base outside the gene matches. The CDR3 consists of 13 residues. CDR1 MNHEY and CDR2 SVGAGI come from the germline V gene. In DNA form, the CDR3 reads TGTGCCAGCAGTTGGACTAGCAACAATGAGCAGTTCTTC. Amino acids: CASSWTSNNEQFF.

This sequence joins TRBV14 and TRBJ1-4; no clear D. Germline V lookup: CDR1 SGHDN, CDR2 FVKESK. This CDR3 comprises 12 residues. Trimming removed 1 base from V and 10 bases from J, with 7 bases in between. CDR3 loop: CASSQGEGKLFF. The DNA for the CDR3 is TGTGCCAGCAGCCAAGGGGAGGGAAAACTGTTTTTT.

The chain employs TRBV19 and TRBJ2-7; 9 bases are shared with TRBD2. The germline V gene encodes CDR1 LNHDA and CDR2 SQIVND (reference sequence). CDR3 size: 15 residues. V trimming: 6 bases; J trimming: 2 bases; junction bases outside the gene matches: 8. This CDR3 is CASSSRTSAPYEQYF. The CDR3 bases are TGTGCCAGTAGCTCACGGACTAGCGCGCCCTACGAGCAGTACTTC.

The chain uses TRBV19 and TRBJ1-2, with 7 nucleotides matching TRBD1. After removal of 8 bases from V and 5 bases from J, the junction contained 8 bases not matched to a gene. This CDR3 has 13 residues. CDR1 and CDR2 from the germline V gene are LNHDA and SQIVND (reference sequence). The CDR3 spells CASDPGQVYGYTF. CDR3 sequence (DNA): TGTGCCAGTGATCCTGGACAGGTTTATGGCTACACCTTC.

The chain carries TRBV19 and TRBJ1-5; possibly TRBD1 for D (5 bases). The CDR3 has 15 residues. Germline CDR1 and CDR2: LNHDA and SQIVND (reference sequence). Trimming pared 3 bases from V and 2 bases from J, leaving 11 bases between. This CDR3 reads CASSMAQGGNQPQHF. DNA of the CDR3: TGTGCCAGTAGTATGGCCCAGGGAGGCAATCAGCCCCAGCATTTT. Looking up the rest from reference TRBV19 and TRBJ1-5 gives the full variable domain: DGGITQSPKYLFRKEGQNVTLSCEQNLNHDAMYWYRQDPGQGLRLIYYSQIVNDFQKGDIAEGYSVSREKKESFPLTVTSAQKNPTAFYLCASSMAQGGNQPQHFGDGTRLSIL.

The V call is TRBV29-1, the J call TRBJ2-4; 9 bases fit TRBD1. Trimming removed 5 bases from V and 5 bases from J; junction bases left unmatched: 22. Germline V CDR1 and CDR2: SQVTM, ANQGSEA. This CDR3 contains 19 residues. CDR3 protein: CSVFKSGTGFSKPENIQYF. CDR3 bases: TGCAGCGTTTTTAAGTCCGGGACAGGGTTCTCGAAACCGGAAAACATTCAGTACTTC.

This clone was picked up a small number of times. J is TRBJ2-7 and V is TRBV2; tentative D call: TRBD1 (5 bases). CDR1 and CDR2 (germline): SNHLY, FYNNEI. Trimming pared 5 bases from V and 2 bases from J, leaving 10 bases between. This CDR3 has 13 residues. The chain's CDR3 is CASSLLTAYEQYF. The CDR3 bases are TGTGCCAGCAGTCTATTGACAGCCTACGAGCAGTACTTC.

The chain employs TRBV7-2 and TRBJ2-1; D gene uncertain. Germline V gives CDR1 SGHTA, CDR2 FQGNSA. This CDR3 has 11 amino acids. V was clipped by 1 base and J by 9 bases, with 4 bases between them. CDR3 sequence: CASSLGGEQFF. CDR3 DNA: TGTGCCAGCAGCTTAGGGGGTGAGCAGTTCTTC.

V usage is TRBV5-4 and J usage is TRBJ2-7; TRBD2 agrees at 8 bases. Trimming removed 4 bases from V and 3 bases from J; junction bases left unmatched: 15. The V gene's germline CDR1 is SGHNT and CDR2 YYREEE (reference sequence). This CDR3 contains 17 residues. CDR3 nucleotide sequence: TGTGCCAGCAGCGCGGAATTCAGCGGGAGTTACCGCTACGAGCAGTACTTC. Translated, it gives CASSAEFSGSYRYEQYF. Full variable domain (outside the CDR3, taken from reference TRBV5-4 and TRBJ2-7): ETGVTQSPTHLIKTRGQQVTLRCSSQSGHNTVSWYQQALGQGPQFIFQYYREEENGRGNFPPRFSGLQFPNYSSELNVNALELDDSALYLCASSAEFSGSYRYEQYFGPGTRLTVT.

The chain joins TRBV7-9 to TRBJ1-2; D perhaps matches TRBD1 (6 bases). With 1 base removed from V and 1 base from J, the gap between germline ends came to 10 bases. The CDR3 is made up of 15 amino acids. Germline V gene sequence: CDR1 SEHNR, CDR2 FQNEAQ (reference sequence). As DNA, the CDR3 is TGTGCCAGCAGCTTAGACAGGGCAGTTAACTATGGCTACACCTTC. Its protein product is CASSLDRAVNYGYTF. The variable domain in full, completed from reference TRBV7-9 and TRBJ1-2, reads DTGVSQNPRHKITKRGQNVTFRCDPISEHNRLYWYRQTLGQGPEFLTYFQNEAQLEKSRLLSDRFSAERPKGSFSTLEIQRTEQGDSAMYLCASSLDRAVNYGYTFGSGTRLTVV.

This chain connects TRBV6-2 or TRBV6-3 to TRBJ2-7; D may be TRBD2 (5 bases). Trimming took off 0 bases at V and 3 bases at J, with 12 bases between the two ends. Per the germline V gene, CDR1 is MNHEY and CDR2 is SVGEGT. This CDR3 has 15 residues. CDR3 sequence: CASSYSLREDYEQYF. The CDR3 nucleotides read TGTGCCAGCAGTTACTCGTTACGGGAAGACTACGAGCAGTACTTC.

The chain combines TRBV12-5 with TRBJ2-5; 7 positions match TRBD2. Germline V lookup: CDR1 LGHNT, CDR2 FRNRAP. Trimming removed 0 bases from V and 7 bases from J; junction bases left unmatched: 17. CDR3 size: 18 residues. This CDR3 is CASGLVRAGEGYKGTQYF. The CDR3 region has the DNA TGTGCTAGTGGTTTGGTACGCGCGGGAGAGGGATACAAAGGGACCCAGTACTTC. The variable domain in full, with the rest retrieved from reference TRBV12-5 and TRBJ2-5, is DARVTQTPRHKVTEMGQEVTMRCQPILGHNTVFWYRQTMMQGLELLAYFRNRAPLDDSGMPKDRFSAEMPDATLATLKIQPSEPRDSAVYFCASGLVRAGEGYKGTQYFGPGTRLLVL.